These T cell receptor beta chains were read from a single sample in a study of T-cell memory formation after mild COVID-19. TCRdb redid the calling of the 5' RACE reads with MiXCR, one entry per CDR3 protein. Of roughly 130,000 distinct CDR3 sequences listed, approximately 17% are singletons. Sequencing was done on a sample of PBMCs or a T cell subset sorted from them (not recorded which). Every receptor here comes from a man younger than 35 who had mild COVID-19 (a few samples of this study predate the infection). Cell type and time point are not known. Both conserved end residues are part of each CDR3. A D gene is named only where the DNA matches it firmly. The size entry is marked missing in some rows and otherwise reads once, few, many or a size class.

j_call: TRBJ1-1
clone_size: -
cdr3_length: 16
v_call: TRBV6-6
d_call: TRBD1
cdr3_aa: CASSSSGQGAHTEAFF
cdr3_nt: TGTGCCAGCAGCTCCTCGGGCCAGGGGGCTCACACTGAAGCTTTCTTT

j_call: TRBJ1-1
clone_size: few
cdr3_length: 15
v_call: TRBV12-3/TRBV12-4
d_call: -
cdr3_aa: CASSHRVVTNTEAFF
cdr3_nt: TGTGCCAGCAGTCACAGGGTAGTCACGAACACTGAAGCTTTCTTT

j_call: TRBJ2-1
clone_size: many
cdr3_length: 13
v_call: TRBV7-8
d_call: -
cdr3_aa: CASSLARMDEQFF
cdr3_nt: TGTGCCAGCAGCTTAGCCCGCATGGATGAGCAGTTCTTC

j_call: TRBJ2-1
clone_size: -
cdr3_length: 15
v_call: TRBV6-5
d_call: TRBD2
cdr3_aa: CASSYFASGGYEQFF
cdr3_nt: TGTGCCAGCAGTTACTTCGCTAGCGGGGGTTATGAGCAGTTCTTC

j_call: TRBJ2-3
clone_size: few
cdr3_length: 15
v_call: TRBV7-2
d_call: -
cdr3_aa: CASSFSGSRTDTQYF
cdr3_nt: TGTGCCAGCAGTTTTAGCGGTTCTCGCACAGATACGCAGTATTTT

j_call: TRBJ1-1
clone_size: few
cdr3_length: 11
v_call: TRBV5-1
d_call: TRBD1
cdr3_aa: CASTGGTEAFF
cdr3_nt: TGCGCCAGTACAGGGGGCACTGAAGCTTTCTTT

j_call: TRBJ2-5
clone_size: -
cdr3_length: 16
v_call: TRBV7-9
d_call: TRBD2
cdr3_aa: CASSRATSGSQETQYF
cdr3_nt: TGTGCCAGCAGCCGAGCGACTAGCGGCTCCCAAGAGACCCAGTACTTC

j_call: TRBJ2-5
clone_size: many
cdr3_length: 16
v_call: TRBV5-1
d_call: TRBD1
cdr3_aa: CASSLVPTGLQETQYF
cdr3_nt: TGCGCCAGCAGCTTGGTCCCGACAGGGCTCCAAGAGACCCAGTACTTC

j_call: TRBJ1-2
clone_size: few
cdr3_length: 13
v_call: TRBV25-1
d_call: -
cdr3_aa: CASEGGTGNGYTF
cdr3_nt: TGTGCCAGCGAGGGGGGGACGGGGAATGGCTACACCTTC

j_call: TRBJ2-1
clone_size: -
cdr3_length: 14
v_call: TRBV6-6
d_call: TRBD2
cdr3_aa: CASSSSRLAGEQFF
cdr3_nt: TGTGCCAGCAGTTCCAGCCGACTAGCTGGTGAGCAGTTCTTC

j_call: TRBJ2-1
clone_size: -
cdr3_length: 14
v_call: TRBV24-1
d_call: TRBD2
cdr3_aa: CATSDPRGGNEQFF
cdr3_nt: TGTGCCACCAGTGACCCACGGGGGGGCAATGAGCAGTTCTTC

j_call: TRBJ2-5
clone_size: -
cdr3_length: 17
v_call: TRBV25-1
d_call: TRBD2
cdr3_aa: CASSHLPSGGFQETQYF
cdr3_nt: TGTGCCAGCAGTCATCTCCCTAGCGGGGGGTTCCAAGAGACCCAGTACTTC

j_call: TRBJ2-7
clone_size: -
cdr3_length: 14
v_call: TRBV9
d_call: -
cdr3_aa: CASRTGQLTYEQYF
cdr3_nt: TGTGCCAGCAGAACGGGGCAGTTAACCTACGAGCAGTACTTC

j_call: TRBJ2-7
clone_size: -
cdr3_length: 14
v_call: TRBV6-5
d_call: -
cdr3_aa: CASSYSRDGNEQYF
cdr3_nt: TGTGCCAGCAGTTACTCGAGGGACGGGAACGAGCAGTACTTC

j_call: TRBJ1-1
clone_size: -
cdr3_length: 14
v_call: TRBV7-2
d_call: -
cdr3_aa: CASTIRRGNTEAFF
cdr3_nt: TGTGCCAGCACTATAAGGCGGGGGAACACTGAAGCTTTCTTT

j_call: TRBJ1-4
clone_size: many
cdr3_length: 14
v_call: TRBV6-6
d_call: -
cdr3_aa: CASSYLATNEKLFF
cdr3_nt: TGTGCCAGCAGTTACCTTGCAACTAATGAAAAACTGTTTTTT

j_call: TRBJ1-6
clone_size: -
cdr3_length: 14
v_call: TRBV15
d_call: -
cdr3_aa: CATSRVRYNSPLHF
cdr3_nt: TGTGCCACCAGCAGAGTCAGATATAATTCACCCCTCCACTTT

j_call: TRBJ2-4
clone_size: few
cdr3_length: 15
v_call: TRBV9
d_call: -
cdr3_aa: CASSGQWGGGNIQYF
cdr3_nt: TGTGCCAGCAGCGGACAGTGGGGAGGTGGGAACATTCAGTACTTC

j_call: TRBJ1-3
clone_size: -
cdr3_length: 14
v_call: TRBV5-1
d_call: -
cdr3_aa: CASSLVGPGNTIYF
cdr3_nt: TGCGCCAGCAGCTTGGTAGGGCCTGGAAACACCATATATTTT

j_call: TRBJ1-2
clone_size: -
cdr3_length: 14
v_call: TRBV7-3
d_call: -
cdr3_aa: CASSSAPGGYGYTF
cdr3_nt: TGTGCCAGCAGCTCCGCTCCGGGGGGCTATGGCTACACCTTC

j_call: TRBJ1-5
clone_size: -
cdr3_length: 15
v_call: TRBV21-1
d_call: -
cdr3_aa: CASSETGAYNQPQHF
cdr3_nt: TGTGCCAGCAGCGAGACAGGGGCGTACAATCAGCCCCAGCATTTT

j_call: TRBJ1-2
clone_size: few
cdr3_length: 14
v_call: TRBV3-1
d_call: -
cdr3_aa: CASSQMGGSYGYTF
cdr3_nt: TGTGCCAGCAGCCAAATGGGGGGTAGCTATGGCTACACCTTC

j_call: TRBJ2-3
clone_size: -
cdr3_length: 13
v_call: TRBV30
d_call: -
cdr3_aa: CAWSTSSLDTQYF
cdr3_nt: TGTGCCTGGAGTACTTCTTCACTAGATACGCAGTATTTT

j_call: TRBJ2-4
clone_size: few
cdr3_length: 13
v_call: TRBV12-3/TRBV12-4
d_call: TRBD1
cdr3_aa: CASSITSDRAYYF
cdr3_nt: TGTGCCAGCAGTATCACTTCGGACAGGGCTTACTACTTC

j_call: TRBJ2-6
clone_size: many
cdr3_length: 14
v_call: TRBV5-1
d_call: -
cdr3_aa: CASRDSSGANVLTF
cdr3_nt: TGCGCCAGCAGGGATAGCTCTGGGGCCAACGTCCTGACTTTC

j_call: TRBJ2-3
clone_size: many
cdr3_length: 16
v_call: TRBV4-3
d_call: -
cdr3_aa: CASSHRTGKGTDTQYF
cdr3_nt: TGCGCCAGCAGCCACCGGACGGGGAAAGGCACAGATACGCAGTATTTT

j_call: TRBJ1-1
clone_size: -
cdr3_length: 14
v_call: TRBV4-1
d_call: -
cdr3_aa: CASSQESAATEAFF
cdr3_nt: TGCGCCAGCAGCCAAGAATCTGCTGCAACTGAAGCTTTCTTT

j_call: TRBJ1-1
clone_size: few
cdr3_length: 13
v_call: TRBV7-6
d_call: TRBD1
cdr3_aa: CASSLAGGYEAFF
cdr3_nt: TGTGCCAGCAGCTTAGCAGGGGGCTATGAAGCTTTCTTT

j_call: TRBJ1-6
clone_size: few
cdr3_length: 15
v_call: TRBV4-2
d_call: -
cdr3_aa: CASSQDGNSYSPLHF
cdr3_nt: TGTGCCAGCAGCCAAGATGGCAACAGTTATTCACCCCTCCACTTT

j_call: TRBJ2-3
clone_size: -
cdr3_length: 14
v_call: TRBV7-9
d_call: -
cdr3_aa: CASSTAAATDTQYF
cdr3_nt: TGTGCCAGCAGCACCGCGGCCGCCACAGATACGCAGTATTTT

j_call: TRBJ1-1
clone_size: -
cdr3_length: 13
v_call: TRBV5-1
d_call: TRBD1
cdr3_aa: CASTGQENTEAFF
cdr3_nt: TGCGCCAGCACAGGACAGGAGAACACTGAAGCTTTCTTT

j_call: TRBJ1-1
clone_size: -
cdr3_length: 14
v_call: TRBV6-5
d_call: -
cdr3_aa: CASSYSRGALGAFF
cdr3_nt: TGTGCCAGCAGTTACTCGAGGGGGGCCCTCGGAGCTTTCTTT

j_call: TRBJ2-1
clone_size: few
cdr3_length: 15
v_call: TRBV7-9
d_call: TRBD2
cdr3_aa: CASSLWLAGLDEQFF
cdr3_nt: TGTGCCAGCAGCTTATGGCTAGCGGGGTTGGATGAGCAGTTCTTC

j_call: TRBJ1-6
clone_size: few
cdr3_length: 14
v_call: TRBV30
d_call: -
cdr3_aa: CAWGRSSYNSPLHF
cdr3_nt: TGTGCCTGGGGGAGGAGCTCCTATAATTCACCCCTCCACTTT

j_call: TRBJ1-1
clone_size: few
cdr3_length: 12
v_call: TRBV29-1
d_call: -
cdr3_aa: CSGGTGNTEAFF
cdr3_nt: TGCAGCGGGGGAACAGGTAACACTGAAGCTTTCTTT

j_call: TRBJ1-6
clone_size: -
cdr3_length: 14
v_call: TRBV6-4
d_call: -
cdr3_aa: CASSDHRDGSPLHF
cdr3_nt: TGTGCCAGCAGTGACCACAGGGATGGTTCACCCCTCCACTTT

j_call: TRBJ1-2
clone_size: few
cdr3_length: 13
v_call: TRBV29-1
d_call: -
cdr3_aa: CSVKTDSTYGYTF
cdr3_nt: TGCAGCGTCAAAACGGACAGCACCTATGGCTACACCTTC

j_call: TRBJ1-3
clone_size: -
cdr3_length: 17
v_call: TRBV7-6
d_call: -
cdr3_aa: CASSLTPLGAGGNTIYF
cdr3_nt: TGTGCCAGCAGCTTAACCCCCTTGGGGGCAGGTGGAAACACCATATATTTT

j_call: TRBJ2-5
clone_size: many
cdr3_length: 17
v_call: TRBV12-3/TRBV12-4
d_call: -
cdr3_aa: CASSLQSSGGFQETQYF
cdr3_nt: TGTGCCAGCAGTTTACAGTCGTCGGGGGGCTTCCAAGAGACCCAGTACTTC

j_call: TRBJ2-3
clone_size: few
cdr3_length: 14
v_call: TRBV7-2
d_call: TRBD2
cdr3_aa: CASSPPSGVYTQYF
cdr3_nt: TGTGCCAGCAGCCCTCCTAGCGGGGTATATACGCAGTATTTT

j_call: TRBJ2-5
clone_size: -
cdr3_length: 14
v_call: TRBV7-2
d_call: TRBD2
cdr3_aa: CASSVSGGQETQYF
cdr3_nt: TGTGCCAGCAGCGTTAGCGGGGGCCAAGAGACCCAGTACTTC

j_call: TRBJ2-1
clone_size: many
cdr3_length: 13
v_call: TRBV5-6
d_call: TRBD2
cdr3_aa: CASSLIRGDEQFF
cdr3_nt: TGTGCCAGCAGCTTGATACGGGGGGATGAGCAGTTCTTC

j_call: TRBJ2-5
clone_size: -
cdr3_length: 14
v_call: TRBV11-2
d_call: -
cdr3_aa: CASSFFGGQETQYF
cdr3_nt: TGTGCCAGCAGCTTCTTCGGGGGACAAGAGACCCAGTACTTC